A selection of T cell receptor beta chains follows, all from one sample in a study of beta chain features in type 1 diabetes. The method was immunoSEQ multiplex PCR; TCRdb's version includes in-frame clones alone and lacks a portion of them. The profile shows some 220,000 clones, under 13% of them singletons. The sample was central memory CD4+ T cells from blood. Source of these receptors: a man younger than 35 in good health. Both conserved end residues are part of each CDR3. The D gene is left open where the match is weak. Some rows mark clone size as missing; the rest say once, few, many or name a class of expanded clone.

D,size,V,J,DNA,CDR3
-,few,TRBV30,TRBJ2-1,TGTGCCTGGAGTGCCCGGACTCGGGTCGAGAAGCAGTTCTTC,CAWSARTRVEKQFF
TRBD1,-,TRBV7-2,TRBJ2-1,TGTGCCAGCAGCTTAGGGGGGACAGGGGACAATGAGCAGTTCTTC,CASSLGGTGDNEQFF
TRBD1,-,TRBV6-5,TRBJ2-1,TGTGCCAGCAACAGGGGACATAATGAGCAGTTCTTC,CASNRGHNEQFF
-,many,TRBV7-9,TRBJ1-4,TGTGCCAGCAGCTTAGCCACCGCTGCAACTAATGAAAAACTGTTTTTT,CASSLATAATNEKLFF
-,-,TRBV5-1,TRBJ2-2,TGCGCCAGCAGCTTGGACGGGCCGAACACCGGGGAGCTGTTTTTT,CASSLDGPNTGELFF
TRBD1,-,TRBV2,TRBJ1-1,TGTGCCAGCAGTGCGCAGGGGGCAACGTACACTGAAGCTTTCTTT,CASSAQGATYTEAFF
-,-,TRBV30,TRBJ2-1,TGTGCCTGGAGTGGGGGATTGCGGTACAATGAGCAGTTCTTC,CAWSGGLRYNEQFF
TRBD2,-,TRBV27,TRBJ2-6,TGTGCCAGCAGTTTCGGACTAGCGGGAGGACCTGGGGCCAACGTCCTGACTTTC,CASSFGLAGGPGANVLTF
-,many,TRBV30,TRBJ2-2,TGTGCCTGGAAGAGGTTAGGGGCCACCGGGGAGCTGTTTTTT,CAWKRLGATGELFF
-,few,TRBV7-9,TRBJ1-2,TGTGCCAGCGGAATGGGAGCTGGCTACACCTTC,CASGMGAGYTF
TRBD1,-,TRBV7-8,TRBJ2-5,TGTGCCAGCAGCCCACGGGACAGGGGCCAAGAGACCCAGTACTTC,CASSPRDRGQETQYF
-,-,TRBV4-1,TRBJ2-1,TGCGCCAGCAGCCAGACCGGGACGCCGCCCAATGAGCAGTTCTTC,CASSQTGTPPNEQFF
-,few,TRBV30,TRBJ1-2,TGTGCCTGGAGTAATACAGGTGACTACTATGGCTACACCTTC,CAWSNTGDYYGYTF
-,-,TRBV27,TRBJ1-2,TGTGCCAGCAGTTCCATTAGGGGTCGAGGCTATGGCTACACCTTC,CASSSIRGRGYGYTF
-,many,TRBV30,TRBJ2-7,TGTGCCTGGAGTAGGGACCATTACGAGCAGTACTTC,CAWSRDHYEQYF
TRBD1,-,TRBV27,TRBJ1-2,TGTGCCAGCAGTTTAGGACAGGGGATGGCGAACTATGGCTACACCTTC,CASSLGQGMANYGYTF
-,-,TRBV10-3,TRBJ1-1,TGTGCCATCAGTGTAGAGCTGAACACTGAAGCTTTCTTT,CAISVELNTEAFF
-,-,TRBV11-2,TRBJ2-6,TGTGCCAGCAGCTTACAAGTCTCTGGGGCCAACGTCCTGACTTTC,CASSLQVSGANVLTF
-,many,TRBV14,TRBJ2-6,TGTGCCAGCAGGCTAGGAGGCGAAAGCTCTGGGGCCAACGTCCTGACTTTC,CASRLGGESSGANVLTF
-,many,TRBV4-3,TRBJ2-4,TGCGCCAGCAGCCAAGCCCCCTTCGCAGGGGACATTCAGTACTTC,CASSQAPFAGDIQYF
-,-,TRBV14,TRBJ2-2,TGTGCCAGCAGCCCTATACAGGGTTTTGATACCGGGGAGCTGTTTTTT,CASSPIQGFDTGELFF
-,-,TRBV7-7,TRBJ1-5,TGTGCTAGCAGTCTCAGGGACGATCAGCCCCAGCATTTT,CASSLRDDQPQHF
TRBD2,-,TRBV10-3,TRBJ2-1,TGTGCCATCAGTGGTGTGAGCGGGAGGGGGGGTGAGCAGTTCTTC,CAISGVSGRGGEQFF
-,-,TRBV2,TRBJ2-7,TGTGCCAGCATAGGGGGTCCGGGTACCCCCTCCGAGCAGTACTTC,CASIGGPGTPSEQYF
-,-,TRBV2,TRBJ2-6,TGTGCCAGCAGTGACCCTGGACAGTTTCCGAGCTCTGGGGCCAACGTCCTGACTTTC,CASSDPGQFPSSGANVLTF
TRBD2,many,TRBV4-2,TRBJ2-3,TGTGCCAGCAGCCAAGAACTAGCGGGGGGGCAAGATACGCAGTATTTT,CASSQELAGGQDTQYF
-,few,TRBV7-3,TRBJ2-7,TGTGCCAGCAGCTTAAGCCCAGCGGCTTCCTACGAGCAGTACTTC,CASSLSPAASYEQYF
-,-,TRBV23-1,TRBJ1-4,TGCGCCAGCAGTCCCCTGGGGGGGCGTTACGGTAATGAAAAACTGTTTTTT,CASSPLGGRYGNEKLFF
-,many,TRBV9,TRBJ2-5,TGTGCCAGCAGCGTAGCTCCTACTGGACAAGAGACCCAGTACTTC,CASSVAPTGQETQYF
-,many,TRBV19,TRBJ1-5,TGTGCCAGCGACCGGACAAGCTATAGCAATCAGCCCCAGCATTTT,CASDRTSYSNQPQHF
TRBD1,-,TRBV10-3,TRBJ1-2,TGTGCCATCAGCTCGGGACAGAACTATGGCTACACCTTC,CAISSGQNYGYTF
-,few,TRBV7-7,TRBJ1-3,TGTGCCAGCAGCCCCGGGGGAGCTTCCTCTGGAAACACCATATATTTT,CASSPGGASSGNTIYF
-,many,TRBV5-6,TRBJ2-5,TGTGCCAGCAGCTTGGCACCGGAAGAGACCCAGTACTTC,CASSLAPEETQYF
-,few,TRBV10-3,TRBJ2-7,TGTGCCATCAGTGAGTCGACGGGCATCTACGAGCAGTACTTC,CAISESTGIYEQYF